Sequencing of this TCR beta chain was carried out in a study of blood T cell repertoires in COVID-19. This CDR3 has 17 amino acids. Germline loops: CDR1 MNHEY, CDR2 SMNVEV (reference sequence). The junction had 10 bases not matched to a gene; V was cut back by 5 bases and J by 3 bases. Sequencing used immunoSEQ multiplex PCR; TCRdb keeps in-frame clones, though not all of them. The sample lists some 380,000 clones, roughly 90% occurring once. This receptor was obtained from a man between 18 and 35 years old with active or convalescent COVID-19. The sequencing sample was made of peripheral blood. The gene calls are TRBV27 and TRBJ2-7; 13 bases are shared with TRBD2. Written as DNA, the CDR3 is TGTGCCAGCAGTAGACTAGCGGGAGGTTTGGGGAGCTACGAGCAGTACTTC. It encodes CASSRLAGGLGSYEQYF.